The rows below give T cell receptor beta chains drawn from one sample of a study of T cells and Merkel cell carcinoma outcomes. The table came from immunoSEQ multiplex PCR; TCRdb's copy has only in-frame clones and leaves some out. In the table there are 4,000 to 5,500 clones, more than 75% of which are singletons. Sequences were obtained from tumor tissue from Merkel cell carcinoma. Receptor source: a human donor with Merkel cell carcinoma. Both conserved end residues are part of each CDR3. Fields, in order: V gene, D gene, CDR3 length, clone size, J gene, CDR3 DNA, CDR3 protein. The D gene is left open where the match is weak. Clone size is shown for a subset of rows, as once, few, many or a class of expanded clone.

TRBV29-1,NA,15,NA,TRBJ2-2,TGCAGCGTTGGGGTGGGCGGGGCAAACACCGGGGAGCTGTTTTTT,CSVGVGGANTGELFF
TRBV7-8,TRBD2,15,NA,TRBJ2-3,TGTGCCAGCAGCTTCAGGACTAGCGGGAGAGATACGCAGTATTTT,CASSFRTSGRDTQYF
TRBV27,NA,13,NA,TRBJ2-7,TGTGCCAGCAGTATGGGACGTTTTTACGAGCAGTACTTC,CASSMGRFYEQYF
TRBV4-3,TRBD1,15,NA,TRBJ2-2,TGCGCCAGCAGCCAACCCGGACAGGGGACCGGGGAGCTGTTTTTT,CASSQPGQGTGELFF
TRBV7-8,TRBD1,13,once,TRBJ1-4,TGTGCCAGCAGTCCAGGGGGTGGCGAAAAACTGTTTTTT,CASSPGGGEKLFF
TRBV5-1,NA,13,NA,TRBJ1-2,TGCGCCAGCAGCTCGGACAGAACCTATGGCTACACCTTC,CASSSDRTYGYTF
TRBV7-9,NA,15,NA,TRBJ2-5,TGTGCCAGCAGGGATAAGGGCACAGGCCAAGAGACCCAGTACTTC,CASRDKGTGQETQYF
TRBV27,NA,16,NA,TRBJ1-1,TGTGCCAGCAAATCCTCTTGGAGGGGGGAGAACACTGAAGCTTTCTTT,CASKSSWRGENTEAFF
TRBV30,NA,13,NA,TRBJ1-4,TGTGCCTGGGATCGGGGGAGGCGGGAAAAACTGTTTTTT,CAWDRGRREKLFF
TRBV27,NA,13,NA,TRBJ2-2,TGTGCCAGCAGTTTCCTAGACACCGGGGAGCTGTTTTTT,CASSFLDTGELFF
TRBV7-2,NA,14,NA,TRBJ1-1,TGTGCCAGCAAATCTGGGGTGGTCTCCACTGAAGCTTTCTTT,CASKSGVVSTEAFF
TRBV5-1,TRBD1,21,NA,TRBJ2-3,TGCGCCAGCAGCCGGGGCGGTACAGGGGGGCGGATTGGGGTCGGAACAGATACGCAGTATTTT,CASSRGGTGGRIGVGTDTQYF
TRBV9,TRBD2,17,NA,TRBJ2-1,TGTGCCAGCAGCGTAGGTCCAGCGGGAGGCGTATACAATGAGCAGTTCTTC,CASSVGPAGGVYNEQFF
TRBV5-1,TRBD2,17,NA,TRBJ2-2,TGCGCCAGCACGCTTAGTGCTAGCGGGGGTTCCACCGGGGAGCTGTTTTTT,CASTLSASGGSTGELFF
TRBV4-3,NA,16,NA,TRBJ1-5,TGCGCCAGCAGCCAAGATCTACGGGGGGGCAATCAGCCCCAGCATTTT,CASSQDLRGGNQPQHF
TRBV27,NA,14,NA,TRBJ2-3,TGTGCCAGCAGTTCGGACTTATACACAGATACGCAGTATTTT,CASSSDLYTDTQYF
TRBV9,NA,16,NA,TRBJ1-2,TGTGCCAGCAGCGCCTCCGGTAGGGACAACAACTATGGCTACACCTTC,CASSASGRDNNYGYTF
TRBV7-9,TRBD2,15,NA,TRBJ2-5,TGTGCCAGCAGCTCCCAAGGACTAGCGGAAGAGACCCAGTACTTC,CASSSQGLAEETQYF
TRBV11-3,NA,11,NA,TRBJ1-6,TGTGCCAGCAGCTTTAATTCACCCCTCCACTTT,CASSFNSPLHF
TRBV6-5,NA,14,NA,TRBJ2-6,TGTGCCAGCAGCCGTTCATCTGGGGCCAACGTCCTGACTTTC,CASSRSSGANVLTF
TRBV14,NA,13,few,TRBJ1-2,TGTGCCAGCAGCCAAGATCGGCGGGGTGGCTACACCTTC,CASSQDRRGGYTF
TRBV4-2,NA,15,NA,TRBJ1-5,TGTGCCAGCAGCCAAGATGGAGGTGTTCAGGATGCCCAGCATTTT,CASSQDGGVQDAQHF
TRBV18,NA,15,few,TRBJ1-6,TGTGCCAGCTCCTATGACAGGCGGGTTAATTCACCCCTCCACTTT,CASSYDRRVNSPLHF
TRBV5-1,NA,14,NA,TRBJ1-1,TGCGCCAGCAGCTTGGAGGGGTGGAACACTGAAGCTTTCTTT,CASSLEGWNTEAFF
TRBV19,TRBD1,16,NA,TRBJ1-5,TGTGCCAGTAGTATCCTAGGACAGGGTACAAATCAGCCCCAGCATTTT,CASSILGQGTNQPQHF
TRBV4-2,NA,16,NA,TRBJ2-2,TGTGCCAGCAGCCAAGATGTCCGGGCTGACACCGGGGAGCTGTTTTTT,CASSQDVRADTGELFF
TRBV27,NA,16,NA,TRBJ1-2,TGTGCCAGCAGTTTAGGAGTCGGCGGATCCCTCTATGGCTACACCTTC,CASSLGVGGSLYGYTF
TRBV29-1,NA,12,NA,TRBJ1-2,TGTAGCGTTGGCCCAGAAAGACCTGGCTACACCTTC,CSVGPERPGYTF
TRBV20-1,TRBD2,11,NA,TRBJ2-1,TGCAGTTCGAGCGGGGGTGATGAGCAGTTCTTC,CSSSGGDEQFF
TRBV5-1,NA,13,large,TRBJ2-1,TGCGCCAGCAGCTTGACAGCCTACAATGAGCAGTTCTTC,CASSLTAYNEQFF
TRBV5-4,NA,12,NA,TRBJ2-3,TGTGCCAGCAGCTTTCTTATGAATACGCAGTATTTT,CASSFLMNTQYF
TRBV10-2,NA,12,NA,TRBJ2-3,TGCGCCAGCAGTGAGCTCAGTGGTACGCAGTATTTT,CASSELSGTQYF
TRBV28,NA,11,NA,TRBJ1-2,TGTGCCAGCACAGGGTTCTATGGCTACACCTTC,CASTGFYGYTF
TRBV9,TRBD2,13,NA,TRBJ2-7,TGTGCCAGCAGCGTCGGGGGGGCTCTCGAGCAGTACTTC,CASSVGGALEQYF
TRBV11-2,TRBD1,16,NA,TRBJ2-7,TGTGCCAGCAGCTTAGGGACAGGGGTTTCCAATAGGGAGCAGTACTTT,CASSLGTGVSNREQYF
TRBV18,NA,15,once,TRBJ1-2,TGTGCCAGCTCACCTTGGCAGGGAGAGGACTATGGCTACACCTTC,CASSPWQGEDYGYTF
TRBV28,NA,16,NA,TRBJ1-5,TGTGCCAGCAGCCTCCTAAAACGGTTTAGCAATCAGCCCCAGCATTTT,CASSLLKRFSNQPQHF
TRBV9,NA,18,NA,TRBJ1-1,TGTGCCAGCAGCGTAGGTCAGGCAGCCGTCAGGGCCCCGACTGAAGCTTTCTTT,CASSVGQAAVRAPTEAFF
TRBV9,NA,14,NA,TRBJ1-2,TGTGCCAGCAGCGTAGAGGCGGGAAACTATGGCTACACCTTC,CASSVEAGNYGYTF
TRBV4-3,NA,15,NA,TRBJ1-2,TGCGCCAGCAGCCAAGGGTCCGGATCCAACTATGGCTACACCTTC,CASSQGSGSNYGYTF
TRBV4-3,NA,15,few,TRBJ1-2,TGCGCCAGCAGCCAAGATCTAAGGGCCTACTATGGCTACACCTTC,CASSQDLRAYYGYTF
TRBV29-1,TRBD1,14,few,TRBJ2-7,TGCAGCGTTGTTTACAGGGGCGACTCCTACGAGCAGTACTTC,CSVVYRGDSYEQYF
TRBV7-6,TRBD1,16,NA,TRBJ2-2,TGTGCCAGCAGCTTAAGGGACAGGGCCCTCATCGGGGAGCTGTTTTTT,CASSLRDRALIGELFF
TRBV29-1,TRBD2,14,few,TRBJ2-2,TGCAGCGTCCAGCGGGAGGGGAACACCGGGGAGCTGTTTTTT,CSVQREGNTGELFF
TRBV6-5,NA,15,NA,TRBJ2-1,TGTGCCAGCAGTCCCGGACAGTCGTGGAGCAATGAGCAGTTCTTC,CASSPGQSWSNEQFF
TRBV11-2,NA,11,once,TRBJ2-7,TGTGCCAGCAGCCAGACACCCGAGCAGTACTTC,CASSQTPEQYF
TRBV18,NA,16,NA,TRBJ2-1,TGTGCCAGCTCACCCGTTTCCGGAAGCTCCTACAATGAGCAGTTCTTC,CASSPVSGSSYNEQFF
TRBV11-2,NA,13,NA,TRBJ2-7,TGTGCCAGCAGCGAACCCGGGGCCTACGAGCAGTACTTC,CASSEPGAYEQYF
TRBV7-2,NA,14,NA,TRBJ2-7,TGTGCCAGCAGCTTGAGGGGGCGGGCGGGGGAGCAGTACTTC,CASSLRGRAGEQYF
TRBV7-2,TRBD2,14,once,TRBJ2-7,TGTGCCAGCAGCGGGGGACTAGGACCCTACGAGCAGTACTTC,CASSGGLGPYEQYF
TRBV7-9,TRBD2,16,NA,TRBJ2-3,TGTGCCAGCAGCGGGGCCGGGACTAGCGGGAGAGATACGCAGTATTTT,CASSGAGTSGRDTQYF
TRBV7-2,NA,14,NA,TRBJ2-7,TGTGCCAGCAGCCATGGCGGGCGCACCTACGAGCAGTACTTC,CASSHGGRTYEQYF